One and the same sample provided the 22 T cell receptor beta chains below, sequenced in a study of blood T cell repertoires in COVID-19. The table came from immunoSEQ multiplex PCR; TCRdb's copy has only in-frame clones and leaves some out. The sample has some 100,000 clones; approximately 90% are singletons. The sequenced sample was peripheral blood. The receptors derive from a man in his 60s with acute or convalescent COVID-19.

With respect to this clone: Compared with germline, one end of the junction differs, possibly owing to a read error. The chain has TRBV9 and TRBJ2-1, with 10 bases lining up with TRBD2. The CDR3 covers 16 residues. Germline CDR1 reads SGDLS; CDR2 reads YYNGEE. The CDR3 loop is CAGSVGLAGVKNEQFF. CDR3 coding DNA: TGTGCCGGCAGCGTAGGTCTAGCGGGAGTGAAGAATGAGCAGTTCTTC.

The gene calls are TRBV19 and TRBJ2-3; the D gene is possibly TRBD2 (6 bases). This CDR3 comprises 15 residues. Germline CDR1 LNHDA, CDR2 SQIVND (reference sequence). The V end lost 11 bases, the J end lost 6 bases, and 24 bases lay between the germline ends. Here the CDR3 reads CAHYSGEFLEDTQYF. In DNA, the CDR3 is TGTGCCCACTACTCGGGGGAGTTCCTGGAGGATACGCAGTATTTT.

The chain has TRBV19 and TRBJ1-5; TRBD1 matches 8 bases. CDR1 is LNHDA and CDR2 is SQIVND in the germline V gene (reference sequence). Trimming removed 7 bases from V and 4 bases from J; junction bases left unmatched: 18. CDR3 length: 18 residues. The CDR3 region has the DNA TGTGCCAGTACCCAGGGGCCCGGACAGGGAGGTGTAAATCAGCCCCAGCATTTT. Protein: CASTQGPGQGGVNQPQHF.

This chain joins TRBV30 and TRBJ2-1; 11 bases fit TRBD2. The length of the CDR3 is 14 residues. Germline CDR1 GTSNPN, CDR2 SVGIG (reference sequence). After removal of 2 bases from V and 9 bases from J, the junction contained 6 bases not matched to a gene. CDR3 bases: TGTGCCTGGAGTCTACTAGCGGGAGTCGGTGAGCAGTTCTTC. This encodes CAWSLLAGVGEQFF.

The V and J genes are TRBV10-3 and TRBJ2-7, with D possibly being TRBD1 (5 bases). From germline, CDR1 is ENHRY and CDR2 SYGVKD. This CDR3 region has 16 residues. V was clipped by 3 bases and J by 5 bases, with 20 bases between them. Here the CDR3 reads CAISDRQGPSPHEQYF. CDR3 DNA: TGTGCCATCAGTGATCGGCAGGGCCCGAGCCCACACGAGCAGTACTTC.

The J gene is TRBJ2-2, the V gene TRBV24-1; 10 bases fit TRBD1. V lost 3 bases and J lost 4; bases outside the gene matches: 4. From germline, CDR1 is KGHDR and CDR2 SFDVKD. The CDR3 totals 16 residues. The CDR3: CATSDPDRGPTGELFF. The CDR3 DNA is TGTGCCACCAGTGATCCCGACAGGGGGCCCACCGGGGAGCTGTTTTTT.

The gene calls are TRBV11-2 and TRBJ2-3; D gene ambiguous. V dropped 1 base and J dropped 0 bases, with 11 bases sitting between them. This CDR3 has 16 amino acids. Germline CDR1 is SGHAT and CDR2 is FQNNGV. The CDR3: CASSLGGSSSTDTQYF. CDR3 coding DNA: TGTGCCAGCAGCTTAGGCGGTAGCTCTAGCACAGATACGCAGTATTTT.

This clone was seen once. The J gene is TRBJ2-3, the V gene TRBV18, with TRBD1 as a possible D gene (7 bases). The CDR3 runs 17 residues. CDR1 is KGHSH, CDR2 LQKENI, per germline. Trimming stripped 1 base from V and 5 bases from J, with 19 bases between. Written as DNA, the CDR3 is TGTGCCAGCTCACCACTCCGGGCAGGGGGGTCGCAAGATACGCAGTATTTT. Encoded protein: CASSPLRAGGSQDTQYF. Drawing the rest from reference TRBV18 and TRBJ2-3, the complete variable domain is NAGVMQNPRHLVRRRGQEARLRCSPMKGHSHVYWYRQLPEEGLKFMVYLQKENIIDESGMPKERFSAEFPKEGPSILRIQQVVRGDSAAYFCASSPLRAGGSQDTQYFGPGTRLTVL.

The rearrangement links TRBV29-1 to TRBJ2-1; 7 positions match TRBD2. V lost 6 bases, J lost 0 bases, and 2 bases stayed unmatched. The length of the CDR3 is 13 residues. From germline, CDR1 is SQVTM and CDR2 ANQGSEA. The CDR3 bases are TGCAGCGTAACTAGCGCCTCCTACAATGAGCAGTTCTTC. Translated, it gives CSVTSASYNEQFF.

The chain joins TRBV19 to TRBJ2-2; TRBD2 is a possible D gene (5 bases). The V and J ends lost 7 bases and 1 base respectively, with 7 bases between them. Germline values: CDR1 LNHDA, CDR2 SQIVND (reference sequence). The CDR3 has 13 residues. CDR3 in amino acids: CASKLVNTGELFF. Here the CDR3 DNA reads TGTGCCAGTAAACTAGTGAACACCGGGGAGCTGTTTTTT.

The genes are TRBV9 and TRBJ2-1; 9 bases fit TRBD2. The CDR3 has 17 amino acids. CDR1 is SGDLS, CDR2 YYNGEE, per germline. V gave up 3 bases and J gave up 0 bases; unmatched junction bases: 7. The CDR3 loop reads CASSARGLASSYNEQFF. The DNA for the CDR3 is TGTGCCAGCAGCGCTAGGGGACTAGCCAGCTCCTACAATGAGCAGTTCTTC.

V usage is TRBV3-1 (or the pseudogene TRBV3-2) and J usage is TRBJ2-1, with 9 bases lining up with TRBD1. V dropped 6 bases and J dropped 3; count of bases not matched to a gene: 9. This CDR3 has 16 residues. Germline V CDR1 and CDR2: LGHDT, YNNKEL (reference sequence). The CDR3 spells CASSLTGGQGYNEQFF. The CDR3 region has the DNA TGTGCCAGCAGTCTGACGGGGGGACAGGGCTACAATGAGCAGTTCTTC.

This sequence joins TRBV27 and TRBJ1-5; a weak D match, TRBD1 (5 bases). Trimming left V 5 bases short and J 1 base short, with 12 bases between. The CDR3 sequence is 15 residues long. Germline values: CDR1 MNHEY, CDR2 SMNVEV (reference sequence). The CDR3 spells CASSNSGGSNQPQHF. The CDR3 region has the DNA TGTGCCAGCAGTAACTCCGGGGGAAGCAATCAGCCCCAGCATTTT.

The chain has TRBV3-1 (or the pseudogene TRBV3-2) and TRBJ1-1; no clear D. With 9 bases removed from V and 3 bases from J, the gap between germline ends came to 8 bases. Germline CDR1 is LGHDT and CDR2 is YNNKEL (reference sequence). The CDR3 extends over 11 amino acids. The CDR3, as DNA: TGTGCCAGGAGGGCCTACACTGAAGCTTTCTTT. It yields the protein CARRAYTEAFF.

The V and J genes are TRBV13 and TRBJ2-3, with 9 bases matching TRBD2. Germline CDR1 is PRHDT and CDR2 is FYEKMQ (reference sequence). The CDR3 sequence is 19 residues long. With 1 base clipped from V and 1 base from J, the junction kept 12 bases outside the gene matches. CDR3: CASSLASRREGLRTDTQYF. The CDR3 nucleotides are TGTGCCAGCAGCTTAGCGTCCCGGCGGGAGGGCCTTCGCACAGATACGCAGTATTTT.

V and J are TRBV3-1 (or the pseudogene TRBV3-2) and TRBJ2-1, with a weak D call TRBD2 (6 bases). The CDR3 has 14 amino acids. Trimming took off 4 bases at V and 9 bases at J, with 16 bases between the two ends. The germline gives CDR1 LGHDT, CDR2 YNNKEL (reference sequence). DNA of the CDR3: TGTGCCAGCAGCCGGGATGGGACTGGTGGTGAGCAGTTCTTC. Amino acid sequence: CASSRDGTGGEQFF.

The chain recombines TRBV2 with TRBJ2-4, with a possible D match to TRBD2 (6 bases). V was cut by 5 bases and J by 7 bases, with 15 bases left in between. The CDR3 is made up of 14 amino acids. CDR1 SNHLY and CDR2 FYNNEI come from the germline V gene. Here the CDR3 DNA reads TGTGCCAGCAGTTCCGGGACTGGCGGGAACATTCAGTACTTC. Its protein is CASSSGTGGNIQYF.

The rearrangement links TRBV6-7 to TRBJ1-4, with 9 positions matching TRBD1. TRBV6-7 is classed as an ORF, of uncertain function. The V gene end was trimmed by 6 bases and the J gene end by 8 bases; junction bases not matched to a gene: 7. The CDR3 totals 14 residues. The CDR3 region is CASSLQGAGEKLFF. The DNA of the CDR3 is TGTGCCAGCAGCCTACAGGGGGCCGGGGAAAAACTGTTTTTT.

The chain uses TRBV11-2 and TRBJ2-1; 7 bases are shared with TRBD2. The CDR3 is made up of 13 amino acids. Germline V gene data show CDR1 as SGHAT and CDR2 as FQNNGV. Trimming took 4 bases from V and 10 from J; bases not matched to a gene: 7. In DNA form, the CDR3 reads TGTGCCAGCAGCTCCACTAGCGTCGCAGAGCAGTTCTTC. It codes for CASSSTSVAEQFF.

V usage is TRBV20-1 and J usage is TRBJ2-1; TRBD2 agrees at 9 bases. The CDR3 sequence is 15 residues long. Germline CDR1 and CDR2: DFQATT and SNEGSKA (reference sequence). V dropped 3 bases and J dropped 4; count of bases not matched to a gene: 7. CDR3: CSASIRLAVYNEQFF. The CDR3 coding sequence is TGCAGTGCTAGTATCCGACTAGCGGTTTACAATGAGCAGTTCTTC.

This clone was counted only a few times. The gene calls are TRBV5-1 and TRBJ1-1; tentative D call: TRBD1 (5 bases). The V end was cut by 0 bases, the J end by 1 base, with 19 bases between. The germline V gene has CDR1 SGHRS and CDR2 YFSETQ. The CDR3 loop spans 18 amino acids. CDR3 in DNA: TGCGCCAGCAGCTTGGACGGGTTGGGAGGGGCCCAGAACACTGAAGCTTTCTTT. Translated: CASSLDGLGGAQNTEAFF.

In nucleotides, the CDR3 is TGTGCCAGCACCTCCGGCGGCTACTCCTACGAGCAGTACTTC. Its translation is CASTSGGYSYEQYF. The chain combines TRBV7-2 with TRBJ2-7; no definite D call. The length of the CDR3 is 14 residues. The V gene's germline CDR1 is SGHTA and CDR2 FQGNSA. V lost 7 bases and J 0 bases, leaving 13 bases between the germline ends. Full variable domain (missing parts from reference TRBV7-2 and TRBJ2-7): GAGVSQSPSNKVTEKGKDVELRCDPISGHTALYWYRQSLGQGLEFLIYFQGNSAPDKSGLPSDRFSAERTGGSVSTLTIQRTQQEDSAVYLCASTSGGYSYEQYFGPGTRLTVT.